This TCR beta chain was recovered during a study of T cell responses to AZD1222 COVID-19 vaccine. Pooling of second doses given at about 4 or about 12 weeks was done. After removal of 4 bases from V and 5 bases from J, the junction contained 7 bases not matched to a gene. Germline values: CDR1 SGHAT, CDR2 FQDESV (reference sequence). The CDR3 is 14 amino acids. Points from the study as a whole: Only a handful of AZD1222 recipients, five to seven in all, had baseline seropositivity. White British donors predominated, females outnumbered males, and clonal diversity was possibly underestimated.

In regard to this clone: Its antigen remains unknown.

TCRdb keeps only in-frame clones here, not all; method: immunoSEQ multiplex PCR. The sample includes 130,000 or so clones, about 91% of them seen just once. The receptor was isolated from an adult who received the AZD1222 COVID-19 vaccine. This specimen was peripheral blood, taken 28 days after the second AZD1222 dose. This chain links TRBV11-1 with TRBJ1-2; 7 bases agree with TRBD1. The CDR3 bases are TGTGCCAGCAGCTCGGGACTACAGGGGTATGGCTACACCTTC. The encoded protein is CASSSGLQGYGYTF. The whole variable domain, remainder taken from reference TRBV11-1 and TRBJ1-2, is EAEVAQSPRYKITEKSQAVAFWCDPISGHATLYWYRQILGQGPELLVQFQDESVVDDSQLPKDRFSAERLKGVDSTLKIQPAELGDSAMYLCASSSGLQGYGYTFGSGTRLTVV.